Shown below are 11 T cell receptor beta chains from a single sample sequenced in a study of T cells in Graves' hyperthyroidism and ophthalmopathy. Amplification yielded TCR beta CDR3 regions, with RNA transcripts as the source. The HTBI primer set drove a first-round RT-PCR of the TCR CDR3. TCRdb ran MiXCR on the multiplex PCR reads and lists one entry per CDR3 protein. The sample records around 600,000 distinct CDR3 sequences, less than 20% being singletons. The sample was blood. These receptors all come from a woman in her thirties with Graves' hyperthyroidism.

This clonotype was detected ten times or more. Here the CDR3 DNA reads TGCGCCAGCAGCTTGACAGCTAGCGGAAGCTCCTACAATGAGCAGTTCTTC. Protein sequence: CASSLTASGSSYNEQFF. The chain carries TRBV5-1 and TRBJ2-1; 7 nucleotides align to TRBD2. Germline V lookup: CDR1 SGHRS, CDR2 YFSETQ. Germline trimming cut 1 base from V and 0 bases from J; bases unmatched to any gene: 7. The CDR3 is made up of 17 amino acids.

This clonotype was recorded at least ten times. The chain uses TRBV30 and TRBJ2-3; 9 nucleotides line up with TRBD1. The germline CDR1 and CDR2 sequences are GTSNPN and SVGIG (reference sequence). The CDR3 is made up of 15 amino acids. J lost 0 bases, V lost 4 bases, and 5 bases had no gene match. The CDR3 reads CAWIRDRASTDTQYF. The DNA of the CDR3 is TGTGCCTGGATTCGGGACAGGGCTAGCACAGATACGCAGTATTTT.

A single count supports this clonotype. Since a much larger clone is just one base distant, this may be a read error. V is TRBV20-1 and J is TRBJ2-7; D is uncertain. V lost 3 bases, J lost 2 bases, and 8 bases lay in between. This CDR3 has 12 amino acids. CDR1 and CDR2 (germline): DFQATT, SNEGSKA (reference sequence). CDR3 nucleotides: TGCAGTGCTAGTCCCGGACCCTACGAGCAGTACTTC. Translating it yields CSASPGPYEQYF.

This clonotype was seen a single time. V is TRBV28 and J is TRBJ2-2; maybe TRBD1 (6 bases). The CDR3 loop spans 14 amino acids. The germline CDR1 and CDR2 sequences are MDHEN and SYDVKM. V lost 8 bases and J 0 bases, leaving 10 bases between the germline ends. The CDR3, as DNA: TGTGCCAGCCAGGACAGCGCGAACACCGGGGAGCTGTTTTTT. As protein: CASQDSANTGELFF.

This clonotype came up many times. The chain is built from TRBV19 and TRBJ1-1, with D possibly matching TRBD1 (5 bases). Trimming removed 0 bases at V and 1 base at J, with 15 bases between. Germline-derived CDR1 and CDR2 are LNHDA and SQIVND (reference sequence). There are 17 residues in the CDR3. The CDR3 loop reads CASSIDQWGTRNTEAFF. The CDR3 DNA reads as TGTGCCAGTAGTATAGATCAGTGGGGGACCAGGAACACTGAAGCTTTCTTT.

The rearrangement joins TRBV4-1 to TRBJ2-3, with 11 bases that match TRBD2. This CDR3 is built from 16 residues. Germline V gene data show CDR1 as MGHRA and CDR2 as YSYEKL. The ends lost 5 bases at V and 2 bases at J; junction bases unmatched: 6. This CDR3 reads CASSSRLAGYTDTQYF. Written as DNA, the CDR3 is TGCGCCAGCAGCTCCCGACTAGCGGGATACACAGATACGCAGTATTTT.

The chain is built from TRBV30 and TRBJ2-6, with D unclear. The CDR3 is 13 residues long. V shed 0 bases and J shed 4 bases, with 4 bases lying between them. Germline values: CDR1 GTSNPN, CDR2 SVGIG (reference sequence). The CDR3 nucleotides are TGTGCCTGGAGTGTACGCGGGGCCAACGTCCTGACTTTC. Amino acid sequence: CAWSVRGANVLTF.

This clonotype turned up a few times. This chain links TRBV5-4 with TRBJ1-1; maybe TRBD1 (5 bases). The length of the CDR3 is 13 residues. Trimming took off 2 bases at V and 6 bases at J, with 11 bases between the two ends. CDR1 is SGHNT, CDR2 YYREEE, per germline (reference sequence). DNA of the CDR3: TGTGCCAGCAGCTTACCAGGGATATCTGAAGCTTTCTTT. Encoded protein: CASSLPGISEAFF.

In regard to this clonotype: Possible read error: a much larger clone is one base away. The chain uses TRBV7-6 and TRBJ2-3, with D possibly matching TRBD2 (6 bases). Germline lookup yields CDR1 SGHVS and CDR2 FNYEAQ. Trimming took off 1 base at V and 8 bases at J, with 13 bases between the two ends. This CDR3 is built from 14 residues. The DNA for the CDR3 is TGTGCCAGCAGCTTAGAGGCGGGAAGGGGTACGCAGTATTTT. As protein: CASSLEAGRGTQYF.

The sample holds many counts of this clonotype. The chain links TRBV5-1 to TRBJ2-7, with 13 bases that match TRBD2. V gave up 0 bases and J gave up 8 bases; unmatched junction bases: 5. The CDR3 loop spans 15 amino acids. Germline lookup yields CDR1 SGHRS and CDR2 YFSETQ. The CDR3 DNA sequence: TGCGCCAGCAGCTTGGGACTAGCGGGAGGTGATAAGCAGTACTTC. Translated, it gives CASSLGLAGGDKQYF.

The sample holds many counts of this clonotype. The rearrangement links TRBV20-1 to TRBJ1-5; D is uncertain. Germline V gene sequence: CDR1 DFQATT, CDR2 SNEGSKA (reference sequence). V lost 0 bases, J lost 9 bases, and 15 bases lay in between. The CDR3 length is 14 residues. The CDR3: CSARDMETAWPQHF. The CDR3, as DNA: TGCAGTGCTAGAGATATGGAGACGGCTTGGCCCCAGCATTTT.